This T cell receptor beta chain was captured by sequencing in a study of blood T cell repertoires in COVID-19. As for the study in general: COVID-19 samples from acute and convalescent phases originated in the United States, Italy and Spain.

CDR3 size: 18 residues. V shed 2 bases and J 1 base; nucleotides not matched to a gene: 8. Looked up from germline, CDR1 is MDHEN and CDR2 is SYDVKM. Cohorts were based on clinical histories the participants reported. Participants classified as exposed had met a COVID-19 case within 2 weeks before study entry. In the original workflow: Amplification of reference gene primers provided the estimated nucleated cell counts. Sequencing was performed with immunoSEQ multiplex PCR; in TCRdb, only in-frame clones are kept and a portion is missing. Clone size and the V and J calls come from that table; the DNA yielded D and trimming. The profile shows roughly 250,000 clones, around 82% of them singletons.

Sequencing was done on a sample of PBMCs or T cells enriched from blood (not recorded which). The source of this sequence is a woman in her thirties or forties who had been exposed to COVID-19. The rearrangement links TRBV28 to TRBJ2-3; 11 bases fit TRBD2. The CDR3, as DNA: TGTGCCAGCAGTTTAGACCCGCTACTAGCGGGGGGCACAGATACGCAGTATTTT. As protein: CASSLDPLLAGGTDTQYF. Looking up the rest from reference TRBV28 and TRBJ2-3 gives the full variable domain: DVKVTQSSRYLVKRTGEKVFLECVQDMDHENMFWYRQDPGLGLRLIYFSYDVKMKEKGDIPEGYSVSREKKERFSLILESASTNQTSMYLCASSLDPLLAGGTDTQYFGPGTRLTVL.